The next 25 T cell receptor beta chains were all read from a single sample in a study of cytomegalovirus exposure and HLA in healthy donors. The PCR was carried out with 60 Vbeta primers and 13 Jbeta primers. Using immunoSEQ multiplex PCR, the repertoire was profiled, and TCRdb retains in-frame clones only, with some absent. The sample table sets out roughly 200,000 clones. The sample was PBMCs. The receptors were sampled from a girl between 2 and 10 years old in good health and CMV-seropositive.

The chain combines TRBV6-6 with TRBJ1-1; 8 bases align to TRBD1. With 6 bases clipped from V and 1 base from J, the junction kept 10 bases outside the gene matches. The CDR3 totals 16 residues. Germline CDR1 and CDR2: MNHNY and SVGAGI (reference sequence). The CDR3 loop reads CASRVFRTGKNTEAFF. CDR3 coding DNA: TGTGCCAGCAGAGTTTTTCGGACAGGGAAGAACACTGAAGCTTTCTTT.

The chain joins TRBV27 to TRBJ2-7, with TRBD1 identical over 9 bases. Germline values: CDR1 MNHEY, CDR2 SMNVEV (reference sequence). The CDR3 has 16 residues. V lost 3 bases to trimming and J lost 3 bases; unmatched junction nucleotides: 9. In DNA, the CDR3 is TGTGCCAGCAGTTTCTCCCCTCCGGGACAGGGCTACGAGCAGTACTTC. Protein: CASSFSPPGQGYEQYF.

The V gene is TRBV5-1, the J gene TRBJ2-5; TRBD2 is a possible D gene (6 bases). Trimming left V 1 base short and J 5 bases short, with 12 bases between. CDR1 and CDR2 (germline): SGHRS, YFSETQ. This CDR3 contains 14 residues. CDR3 in amino acids: CASSLRGKGETQYF. The CDR3 DNA sequence: TGCGCCAGCAGCTTGCGCGGGAAAGGGGAGACCCAGTACTTC. The variable domain in full, completed from reference TRBV5-1 and TRBJ2-5, reads KAGVTQTPRYLIKTRGQQVTLSCSPISGHRSVSWYQQTPGQGLQFLFEYFSETQRNKGNFPGRFSGRQFSNSRSEMNVSTLELGDSALYLCASSLRGKGETQYFGPGTRLLVL.

CDR3 region: CASSFWREMIHEQYF. The DNA of the CDR3 is TGTGCCAGCAGCTTTTGGCGGGAGATGATCCACGAGCAGTACTTC. This chain uses TRBV7-8 with TRBJ2-7; 7 positions agree with TRBD2. After removal of 3 bases from V and 5 bases from J, the junction contained 10 bases not matched to a gene. The CDR3 spans 15 residues. Germline V gives CDR1 SGHVS, CDR2 FQNEAQ.

V usage is TRBV5-6 and J usage is TRBJ2-2; 7 bases fit TRBD2. This CDR3 contains 14 residues. From germline, CDR1 is SGHDT and CDR2 YYEEEE. V was clipped by 4 bases and J by 6 bases; unmatched bases: 6. In nucleotides, the CDR3 is TGTGCCAGCAGCGTCGGGAGGCCTCCCGGGGAGCTGTTTTTT. This gives the protein CASSVGRPPGELFF.

This rearrangement joins TRBV25-1 to TRBJ2-2, with D perhaps TRBD1 (6 bases). V was trimmed by 3 bases and J by 7 bases, leaving 6 bases between them. Germline V lookup: CDR1 MGHDK, CDR2 SYGVNS. The CDR3 has 12 amino acids. The CDR3 coding sequence is TGTGCCAGCAGTGAGGACAGCGGGGAGCTGTTTTTT. This translates into CASSEDSGELFF.

The genes are TRBV5-1 and TRBJ2-3, with unresolved D. This CDR3 is built from 12 residues. Germline CDR1 is SGHRS and CDR2 is YFSETQ. Trimming cost V 5 bases and J 0 bases, with 4 bases left between them. CDR3 protein: CASRTSTDTQYF. The CDR3 DNA reads TGCGCCAGCAGAACTAGCACAGATACGCAGTATTTT. Complete variable domain (other parts from reference TRBV5-1 and TRBJ2-3): KAGVTQTPRYLIKTRGQQVTLSCSPISGHRSVSWYQQTPGQGLQFLFEYFSETQRNKGNFPGRFSGRQFSNSRSEMNVSTLELGDSALYLCASRTSTDTQYFGPGTRLTVL.

The V gene is TRBV7-6, the J gene TRBJ1-5; D gene unclear. V shed 1 base and J shed 4 bases, with 8 bases lying between them. CDR3 size: 14 residues. The germline CDR1 and CDR2 sequences are SGHVS and FNYEAQ. CDR3 nucleotide sequence: TGTGCCAGCAGCTTAGACACATTTAATCAGCCCCAGCATTTT. This gives the protein CASSLDTFNQPQHF.

The chain combines TRBV2 with TRBJ2-5; tentative D call: TRBD2 (6 bases). The assigned J gene may be wrong: the sequence end matches TRBJ2-7 better. Germline values: CDR1 SNHLY, CDR2 FYNNEI. This CDR3 contains 15 residues. The CDR3: CASSERGLGSYEQYF. The CDR3 DNA is TGTGCCAGCAGTGAAAGGGGACTTGGGTCCTACGAGCAGTACTTC.

The chain combines TRBV28 with TRBJ1-5, with 10 positions matching TRBD1. Germline CDR1 MDHEN, CDR2 SYDVKM. CDR3 size: 15 residues. Trimming removed 2 bases from V and 7 bases from J; junction bases left unmatched: 5. In DNA, the CDR3 is TGTGCCAGCAGTTTACTTCTGACAGGGGGCCAGCCCCAGCATTTT. This codes for CASSLLLTGGQPQHF.

A word on this clone: Within the sample, other DNA sequences also encode this same CDR3. The chain joins TRBV6-5 to TRBJ2-7; D is perhaps TRBD2 (5 bases). Germline loops: CDR1 MNHEY, CDR2 SVGAGI. The germline V and J ends were trimmed by 0 bases and 3 bases, with 12 bases remaining between them. This CDR3 has 15 amino acids. The CDR3 nucleotides are TGTGCCAGCAGTTACTCGACCGGGGAATACTACGAGCAGTACTTC. This translates into CASSYSTGEYYEQYF.

The chain uses TRBV28 and TRBJ1-1; unclear D gene. This CDR3 is 14 amino acids long. Trimming removed 6 bases at V and 5 bases at J, with 16 bases between. Per the germline V gene, CDR1 is MDHEN and CDR2 is SYDVKM. For the CDR3, the DNA is TGTGCCAGCAGGGAGGCTTCAGCAAAAACTGAAGCTTTCTTT. Translation gives CASREASAKTEAFF.

This chain joins TRBV13 and TRBJ1-5, with D possibly TRBD1 on 6 matching bases. Germline V gene data show CDR1 as PRHDT and CDR2 as FYEKMQ (reference sequence). The CDR3 length is 16 residues. V shed 4 bases and J shed 6 bases, with 19 bases lying between them. CDR3 residues: CASSSSRGSNSQPQHF. The CDR3 nucleotides are TGTGCCAGCAGCTCCTCGAGGGGGAGTAACAGTCAGCCCCAGCATTTT. Drawing the rest from reference TRBV13 and TRBJ1-5, the complete variable domain is AAGVIQSPRHLIKEKRETATLKCYPIPRHDTVYWYQQGPGQDPQFLISFYEKMQSDKGSIPDRFSAQQFSDYHSELNMSSLELGDSALYFCASSSSRGSNSQPQHFGDGTRLSIL.

The chain combines TRBV29-1 with TRBJ1-2; D not resolved. CDR1 is SQVTM and CDR2 is ANQGSEA in the germline V gene. The length of the CDR3 is 15 residues. The V end was cut by 3 bases, the J end by 8 bases, with 22 bases between. CDR3 residues: CSVDTPLKGREGYTF. DNA of the CDR3: TGCAGCGTTGATACCCCCCTCAAAGGTCGGGAAGGCTACACCTTC.

The chain uses TRBV28 and TRBJ2-5; possibly TRBD2 for D (5 bases). There are 13 residues in the CDR3. CDR1 and CDR2 from the germline V gene are MDHEN and SYDVKM. The ends were cut back, 10 bases at V and 5 bases at J, with 17 bases in the middle. CDR3 region: CATLRRATETQYF. In DNA form, the CDR3 reads TGTGCCACCCTGCGGCGGGCCACCGAGACCCAGTACTTC. The full variable domain, rest sourced from reference TRBV28 and TRBJ2-5, is DVKVTQSSRYLVKRTGEKVFLECVQDMDHENMFWYRQDPGLGLRLIYFSYDVKMKEKGDIPEGYSVSREKKERFSLILESASTNQTSMYLCATLRRATETQYFGPGTRLLVL.

The chain joins TRBV28 to TRBJ2-3, with 10 bases fitting TRBD1. Trimming cost V 6 bases and J 6 bases; bases outside gene matches: 15. Looked up from germline, CDR1 is MDHEN and CDR2 is SYDVKM. This CDR3 spans 17 amino acids. CDR3 sequence: CASRIAGDRGPRDTQYF. For the CDR3, the DNA is TGTGCCAGCAGAATAGCAGGGGACAGGGGACCGAGGGATACGCAGTATTTT.

The chain is built from TRBV27 and TRBJ1-6; 7 positions match TRBD1. With V trimmed by 4 bases and J by 8 bases, 17 bases remained unmatched. This CDR3 is built from 18 residues. Germline CDR1 is MNHEY and CDR2 is SMNVEV (reference sequence). The CDR3 region has the DNA TGTGCCAGCAGTTCCCTAAGGGGACAGAATCCGGGGGATTCACCCCTCCACTTT. Its protein is CASSSLRGQNPGDSPLHF.

The chain combines TRBV19 with TRBJ2-4; 14 bases agree with TRBD2. The J segment lost 6 bases and the V segment lost 5 bases, leaving 6 bases of the junction unmatched. The germline gives CDR1 LNHDA, CDR2 SQIVND (reference sequence). There are 16 residues in the CDR3. As DNA, the CDR3 is TGTGCCAGTAGTCCAAGACTAGCGGGAGGGGGAAACATTCAGTACTTC. Amino acid sequence: CASSPRLAGGGNIQYF.

V usage is TRBV6-5 and J usage is TRBJ2-1; weak D call: TRBD1 (6 bases). In germline, CDR1 is MNHEY, CDR2 SVGAGI. The V end was cut by 0 bases, the J end by 10 bases, with 13 bases between. This CDR3 is built from 14 residues. CDR3 nucleotides: TGTGCCAGCAGTTACTCTCGGACAGTTTTCGAGCAGTTCTTC. It yields the protein CASSYSRTVFEQFF.

The chain links TRBV28 to TRBJ1-6, with TRBD1 matching over 10 bases. Germline values: CDR1 MDHEN, CDR2 SYDVKM. The CDR3 contains 14 residues. J was trimmed by 10 bases and V by 6 bases; bases with no gene match: 6. CDR3 in amino acids: CASSPGTGVSPLHF. The CDR3 coding sequence is TGTGCCAGCAGCCCCGGGACAGGGGTCTCACCCCTCCACTTT.

V usage is TRBV6-5 and J usage is TRBJ1-6; the D is unclear. Germline CDR1 reads MNHEY; CDR2 reads SVGAGI. The CDR3 loop spans 14 amino acids. Trimming took 2 bases from V and 8 from J, leaving 10 bases between them. CDR3 nucleotides: TGTGCCAGCAGTTACGAGCAGGTGGATTCACCCCTCCACTTT. This sequence encodes CASSYEQVDSPLHF.

V gene TRBV19 combines with J gene TRBJ2-7; 11 bases are shared with TRBD1. V was clipped by 8 bases and J by 4 bases; unmatched bases: 7. In germline, CDR1 is LNHDA, CDR2 SQIVND (reference sequence). This CDR3 spans 14 amino acids. CDR3 loop: CASAPGTGGYEQYF. In DNA form, the CDR3 reads TGTGCCAGTGCCCCCGGGACAGGGGGATACGAGCAGTACTTC.

The V gene is TRBV5-1, the J gene TRBJ2-3; 7 nucleotides match TRBD2. CDR1 SGHRS and CDR2 YFSETQ come from the germline V gene. The CDR3 runs to 15 residues. J was trimmed by 3 bases and V by 3 bases; bases with no gene match: 7. Here the CDR3 DNA reads TGCGCCAGCAGCTCTGATCCTAGCGGTACAGATACGCAGTATTTT. This sequence encodes CASSSDPSGTDTQYF.

The chain carries TRBV27 and TRBJ2-1; 9 bases map to TRBD2. The trim removed 3 bases at V and 5 bases at J, leaving 14 bases unmatched. Germline CDR1 MNHEY, CDR2 SMNVEV (reference sequence). The CDR3 covers 18 residues. The CDR3 region is CASSFLSQAGGWDNEQFF. The CDR3 DNA follows: TGTGCCAGCAGTTTCCTATCCCAGGCGGGAGGGTGGGACAATGAGCAGTTCTTC.

The J gene is TRBJ1-2, the V gene TRBV28; tentative D call: TRBD1 (6 bases). The CDR3 is made up of 13 amino acids. Germline values: CDR1 MDHEN, CDR2 SYDVKM. Trimming removed 8 bases at V and 5 bases at J, with 15 bases between. CDR3: CASRLQGWYGYTF. In nucleotides, the CDR3 is TGTGCCAGCCGGCTACAGGGTTGGTATGGCTACACCTTC.